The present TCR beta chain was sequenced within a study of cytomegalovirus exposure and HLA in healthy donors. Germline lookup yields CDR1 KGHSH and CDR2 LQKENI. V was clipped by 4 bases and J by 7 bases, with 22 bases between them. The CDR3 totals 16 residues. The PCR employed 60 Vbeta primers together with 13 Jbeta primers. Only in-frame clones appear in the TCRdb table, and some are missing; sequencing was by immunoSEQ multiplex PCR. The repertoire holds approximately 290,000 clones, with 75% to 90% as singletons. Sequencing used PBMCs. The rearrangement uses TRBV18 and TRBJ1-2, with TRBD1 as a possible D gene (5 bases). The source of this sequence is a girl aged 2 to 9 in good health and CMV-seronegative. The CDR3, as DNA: TGTGCCAGCTCACTAGAACAGGTGTTCTGGAGGGTTGGCTACACCTTC. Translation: CASSLEQVFWRVGYTF.